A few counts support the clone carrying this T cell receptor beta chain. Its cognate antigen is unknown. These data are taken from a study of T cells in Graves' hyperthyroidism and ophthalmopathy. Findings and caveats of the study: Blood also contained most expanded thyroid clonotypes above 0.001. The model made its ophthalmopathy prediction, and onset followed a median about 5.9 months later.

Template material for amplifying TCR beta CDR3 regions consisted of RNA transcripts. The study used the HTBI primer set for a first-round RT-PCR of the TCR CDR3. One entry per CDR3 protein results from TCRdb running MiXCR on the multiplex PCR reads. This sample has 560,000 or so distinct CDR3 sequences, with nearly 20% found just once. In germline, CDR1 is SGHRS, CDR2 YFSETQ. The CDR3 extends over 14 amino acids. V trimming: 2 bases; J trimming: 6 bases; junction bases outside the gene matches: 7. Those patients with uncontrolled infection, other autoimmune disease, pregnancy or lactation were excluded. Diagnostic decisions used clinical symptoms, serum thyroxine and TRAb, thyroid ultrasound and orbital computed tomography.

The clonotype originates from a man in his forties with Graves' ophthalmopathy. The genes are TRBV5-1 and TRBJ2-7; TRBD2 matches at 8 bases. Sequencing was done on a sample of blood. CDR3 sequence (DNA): TGCGCCAGCAGCTTAAACGGGGGGGCGGTCGAGCAGTACTTC. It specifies CASSLNGGAVEQYF. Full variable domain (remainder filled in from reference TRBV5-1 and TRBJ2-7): KAGVTQTPRYLIKTRGQQVTLSCSPISGHRSVSWYQQTPGQGLQFLFEYFSETQRNKGNFPGRFSGRQFSNSRSEMNVSTLELGDSALYLCASSLNGGAVEQYFGPGTRLTVT.